This record covers a single T cell receptor beta chain. TCRdb reanalysed the 5' RACE reads using MiXCR and keeps one entry per CDR3 protein. The sample contains 40,000 to 55,000 distinct CDR3 sequences, around 15% of which appear only once. This record comes from a study of spatial heterogeneity in lung cancer. Time point indicated: sample taken at primary tumor resection. This TCR came from a male donor with early-stage non-small cell lung cancer. The source material was PBMCs, sampled at surgery.

CDR3 loop: CASSFYGSPDTQYF. CDR3 sequence (DNA): TGCGCCAGCAGCTTTTACGGGAGCCCAGATACGCAGTATTTT. This chain uses TRBV5-1 with TRBJ2-3; D is possibly TRBD2 (6 bases). Germline V CDR1 and CDR2: SGHRS, YFSETQ. V was trimmed by 2 bases and J by 4 bases, leaving 11 bases between them. This CDR3 has 14 residues.